This T cell receptor beta chain is drawn from a study of regulatory T cells in long-lasting Graves disease. CDR1 and CDR2 (germline): ENHRY, SYGVKD. This CDR3 is built from 13 residues. V shed 7 bases and J shed 5 bases, with 14 bases lying between them. The time point: newly diagnosed GD, antithyroid drugs for less than 3 months. PBMC RNA was the source of the TCR library. This clonotype was counted many times. Arm-PCR of CDR3 regions and iRepertoire HTBI primers were used to build TCR beta libraries. TCRdb ran MiXCR on the multiplex PCR reads and lists one entry per CDR3 protein. The sample lists roughly 530,000 distinct CDR3 sequences; more than 15% were seen once. These records were also assigned to another study, of T cells in Graves' hyperthyroidism and ophthalmopathy.

This TCR was sampled from a woman aged 35-65 years with Graves disease. Material: peripheral blood mononuclear cells (PBMCs), obtained at new diagnosis, from a patient treated with antithyroid drugs. The genes are TRBV10-3 and TRBJ1-1; D unresolved. The CDR3 sequence is CAITREVWTEAFF. The CDR3 nucleotides read TGTGCCATCACGCGGGAAGTGTGGACTGAAGCTTTCTTT.